These 18 T cell receptor beta chains were sequenced from one sample in a study of identical twins. TCRdb itself ran the 5' RACE reads through MiXCR, one entry per CDR3 protein. The sample has approximately 590,000 distinct CDR3 sequences; nearly 10% are singletons. This sample was also put to use in a study of yellow fever vaccine responses in identical twins.

Sequences were obtained from PBMCs. Receptor source: a woman between 18 and 30 years old in good health.

This sequence joins TRBV5-1 and TRBJ2-1; TRBD1 matches at 11 bases. Germline V gives CDR1 SGHRS, CDR2 YFSETQ. The V segment lost 0 bases and the J segment 3 bases; nucleotides outside the gene matches: 5. The CDR3 loop spans 17 amino acids. The DNA for the CDR3 is TGCGCCAGCAGCTTGGGTTCCGGGACAGGGGGCTACAATGAGCAGTTCTTC. Translation gives CASSLGSGTGGYNEQFF.

This chain uses TRBV7-2 with TRBJ2-5; D is possibly TRBD1 (6 bases). Germline V gives CDR1 SGHTA, CDR2 FQGNSA. V lost 4 bases and J 2 bases, leaving 17 bases between the germline ends. The CDR3 covers 16 residues. CDR3 coding DNA: TGTGCCAGCAGCTCCTCGGCGGACAGACCTCAAGAGACCCAGTACTTC. This translates into CASSSSADRPQETQYF.

This clonotype showed up many times. The chain combines TRBV24-1 with TRBJ2-1; no clear D. Trimming cost V 4 bases and J 4 bases, with 10 bases left between them. CDR1 KGHDR and CDR2 SFDVKD come from the germline V gene. This CDR3 comprises 14 residues. The CDR3 region is CATSEETGYNEQFF. Written as DNA, the CDR3 is TGTGCCACCAGTGAAGAGACCGGGTACAATGAGCAGTTCTTC.

This clonotype has just a few counts. The chain links TRBV4-3 to TRBJ2-2; TRBD2 matches 7 bases. Trimming took 0 bases from V and 5 from J; bases not matched to a gene: 3. Germline-derived CDR1 and CDR2 are LGHNA and YSLEER. The CDR3 length is 15 residues. The CDR3 DNA reads as TGCGCCAGCAGCCAAGATGGGCGGGGGACCGGGGAGCTGTTTTTT. Translation gives CASSQDGRGTGELFF.

This clonotype was seen only a few times. The CDR3 loop is CASSWEDPGGPEAFF. The DNA for the CDR3 is TGCGCCAGCAGCTGGGAGGACCCCGGAGGACCTGAAGCTTTCTTT. The chain recombines TRBV5-1 with TRBJ1-1; D gene uncertain. CDR3 length equals 15 residues. Germline CDR1 reads SGHRS; CDR2 reads YFSETQ. V lost 3 bases and J 6 bases, leaving 18 bases between the germline ends.

V usage is TRBV7-2 and J usage is TRBJ2-3, with D maybe TRBD2 (5 bases). CDR3 length: 13 amino acids. The germline gives CDR1 SGHTA, CDR2 FQGNSA. V gave up 5 bases and J gave up 4 bases, with 10 bases separating them. CDR3 sequence (DNA): TGTGCCAGCAGCCCTGACTATCCAGATACGCAGTATTTT. Translation: CASSPDYPDTQYF.

This clonotype appeared many times. This chain joins TRBV3-1 and TRBJ1-1, with D perhaps matching TRBD1 (5 bases). The germline V gene has CDR1 LGHDT and CDR2 YNNKEL (reference sequence). CDR3 length: 17 residues. The ends were cut back, 3 bases at V and 1 base at J, with 18 bases in the middle. For the CDR3, the DNA is TGTGCCAGCAGCCAGGTTACATGGGACGTTGAGAACACTGAAGCTTTCTTT. Translation gives CASSQVTWDVENTEAFF.

V is TRBV29-1 and J is TRBJ2-5, with D tentatively TRBD2 (6 bases). Germline loops: CDR1 SQVTM, CDR2 ANQGSEA. Trimming removed 6 bases from V and 5 bases from J, with 16 bases in between. This CDR3 is 13 amino acids long. The CDR3 DNA follows: TGCAGCGTAGCAGGAGGGCCGAGGGAGACCCAGTACTTC. As protein: CSVAGGPRETQYF.

This clonotype was recorded many times. The rearrangement links TRBV6-1 to TRBJ1-3; 7 positions agree with TRBD1. V trimming: 6 bases; J trimming: 4 bases; junction bases outside the gene matches: 3. Germline assignment: CDR1 MNHNS and CDR2 SASEGT. CDR3 length: 13 amino acids. CDR3 region: CASRDRSGNTIYF. Here the CDR3 DNA reads TGTGCCAGCAGGGACAGGTCCGGAAACACCATATATTTT.

Many counts were recorded for this clonotype. The gene calls are TRBV20-1 and TRBJ1-1, with 8 bases lining up with TRBD1. CDR3 size: 12 residues. The germline V gene encodes CDR1 DFQATT and CDR2 SNEGSKA (reference sequence). Trimming at V came to 5 bases and at J to 6 bases, leaving 5 bases not matched to a gene. In nucleotides, the CDR3 is TGCAGTGCTCGCCAGGGGGCATCTGAAGCTTTCTTT. It specifies CSARQGASEAFF.

This clonotype was recorded many times. V gene TRBV12-3 or TRBV12-4 combines with J gene TRBJ1-5; D remains ambiguous. The CDR3 contains 14 residues. The V gene lost 2 bases and the J gene lost 1 base, with 6 bases spanning the gap. The CDR3 sequence is CASSLKSSNQPQHF. Written as DNA, the CDR3 is TGTGCCAGCAGTTTAAAGTCAAGCAATCAGCCCCAGCATTTT.

The chain uses TRBV20-1 and TRBJ2-1, with 8 positions matching TRBD1. V lost 2 bases and J lost 0; bases outside the gene matches: 6. The germline gives CDR1 DFQATT, CDR2 SNEGSKA (reference sequence). The CDR3 loop spans 16 amino acids. Here the CDR3 reads CSARLTGAGSYNEQFF. In DNA form, the CDR3 reads TGCAGTGCTAGACTGACAGGGGCCGGCTCCTACAATGAGCAGTTCTTC.

This clonotype came up many times. This chain joins TRBV7-8 and TRBJ2-1, with D possibly matching TRBD2 (6 bases). Germline CDR1 is SGHVS and CDR2 is FQNEAQ. There are 16 residues in the CDR3. Trimming left V 6 bases short and J 8 bases short, with 23 bases between. CDR3 DNA: TGTGCCAGCAGTTGGCTGCCGGGGGTTTCTTTCTATGAGCAGTTCTTC. The encoded protein is CASSWLPGVSFYEQFF.

This clonotype appeared many times. This chain uses TRBV7-8 with TRBJ2-5; possible D gene TRBD2, 6 bases. Germline V gene sequence: CDR1 SGHVS, CDR2 FQNEAQ. This CDR3 has 18 amino acids. V dropped 5 bases and J dropped 4 bases, with 26 bases sitting between them. For the CDR3, the DNA is TGTGCCAGCAGCCCACGCTTTTGGTCCGGGGGATCGATAGAGACCCAGTACTTC. Protein product: CASSPRFWSGGSIETQYF.

The chain joins TRBV7-2 to TRBJ1-1; no firm D call. V was trimmed by 2 bases and J by 1 base, leaving 8 bases between them. CDR1 is SGHTA, CDR2 FQGNSA, per germline. CDR3 length: 14 amino acids. In nucleotides, the CDR3 is TGTGCCAGCAGCTTACGCAGGCCGAACACTGAAGCTTTCTTT. As protein: CASSLRRPNTEAFF.

This clonotype was seen a handful of times. The chain recombines TRBV27 with TRBJ2-1; TRBD2 agrees at 11 bases. V was clipped by 4 bases and J by 5 bases; unmatched bases: 13. CDR3 length: 18 residues. Looked up from germline, CDR1 is MNHEY and CDR2 is SMNVEV (reference sequence). CDR3 nucleotide sequence: TGTGCCAGCAGTTCAGGCCCTCTTACTAGCGGGGGACACAATGAGCAGTTCTTC. Amino acids: CASSSGPLTSGGHNEQFF.

The chain uses TRBV15 and TRBJ2-2; 8 bases map to TRBD1. Trimming at V came to 2 bases and at J to 5 bases, leaving 4 bases not matched to a gene. Germline V CDR1 and CDR2: LNHNV, YYDKDF (reference sequence). This CDR3 has 15 residues. CDR3 sequence: CATSRTRTGTGELFF. CDR3 DNA: TGTGCCACCAGCAGAACCCGGACAGGGACCGGGGAGCTGTTTTTT.

The chain couples TRBV6-5 to TRBJ2-3, with D possibly matching TRBD1 (5 bases). CDR1 is MNHEY and CDR2 is SVGAGI in the germline V gene. V dropped 4 bases and J dropped 2 bases, with 10 bases sitting between them. This CDR3 is 14 amino acids long. CDR3 region: CASSSGQFTDTQYF. CDR3 nucleotides: TGTGCCAGCAGTTCAGGGCAATTCACAGATACGCAGTATTTT.